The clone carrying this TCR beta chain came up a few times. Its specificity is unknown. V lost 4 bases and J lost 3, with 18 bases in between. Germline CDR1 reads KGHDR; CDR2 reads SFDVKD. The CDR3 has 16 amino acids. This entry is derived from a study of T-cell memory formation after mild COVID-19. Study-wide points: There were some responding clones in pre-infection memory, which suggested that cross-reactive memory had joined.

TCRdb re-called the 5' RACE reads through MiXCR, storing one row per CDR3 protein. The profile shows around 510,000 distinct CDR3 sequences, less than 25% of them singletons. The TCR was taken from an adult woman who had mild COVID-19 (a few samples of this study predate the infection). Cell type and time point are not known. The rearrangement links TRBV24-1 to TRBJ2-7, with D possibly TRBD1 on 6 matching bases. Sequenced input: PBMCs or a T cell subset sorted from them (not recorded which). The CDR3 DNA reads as TGTGCCACCAGTGACTCTGATGGACAGTCAATCTACGAGCAGTACTTC. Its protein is CATSDSDGQSIYEQYF.